In its sample, the clone carrying this TCR beta chain was seen many times. Its antigen remains unidentified. The record originates from a study of response to subunit inactivated influenza vaccine. Broader study findings: The authors suggested that few new T cells are recruited per seasonal influenza vaccination.

This CDR3 spans 13 amino acids. Deletions cut 0 bases from V and 4 bases from J, with 4 bases between. CDR1 is ENHRY, CDR2 SYGVKD, per germline. TCRdb re-derived calls from the RT-PCR reads in MiXCR, one entry per CDR3 protein. The sample consists of about 520,000 distinct CDR3 sequences, around 7.9% of them appearing once. V is TRBV10-3 and J is TRBJ2-1; D is ambiguous. Sequences were derived from PBMCs from blood, sampled roughly 24 months after vaccination. The sequence came from a man between 50 and 69 years old who received an inactivated influenza vaccine. The CDR3 reads CAISESNYNEQFF. The CDR3 coding sequence is TGTGCCATCAGTGAGTCTAATTACAATGAGCAGTTCTTC.